Listed below are T cell receptor beta chains from one sample, sequenced in a study of human T cells and chemical hapten exposure. TCRdb reprocessed the 5' RACE reads with MiXCR, giving one entry per CDR3 protein. The sample lists about 110,000 distinct CDR3 sequences, around a fifth seen once, with 2.8% in the top ten. Source of these receptors: a human donor in good health. CDR3s include the opening cysteine and the closing phenylalanine or tryptophan. D genes are given only for firm matches. Not every row has a clone size; where given, it reads once, few, many or a size class.

j_call,clone_size,d_call,v_call,cdr3_aa,cdr3_nt
TRBJ1-5,many,TRBD1,TRBV6-1,CASSPDRGNQPQHF,TGTGCCAGCTCTCCCGACAGGGGCAATCAGCCCCAGCATTTT
TRBJ1-1,few,-,TRBV6-2/TRBV6-3,CASSSAVGRMNTEAFF,TGTGCCAGCAGTTCCGCAGTCGGAAGGATGAACACTGAAGCTTTCTTT
TRBJ2-3,-,-,TRBV20-1,CSARIPRSSTDTQYF,TGCAGTGCGAGGATCCCGAGGTCTAGCACAGATACGCAGTATTTT
TRBJ2-1,-,-,TRBV28,CASSSGVGDEQFF,TGTGCCAGCAGTTCGGGAGTAGGAGATGAGCAGTTCTTC
TRBJ2-3,-,TRBD2,TRBV28,CASSPPGASGHTDTQYF,TGTGCCAGCAGTCCCCCCGGGGCTAGCGGACACACAGATACGCAGTATTTT
TRBJ1-3,-,-,TRBV5-6,CASSLAGASSGNTIYF,TGTGCCAGCAGCTTGGCAGGGGCTAGCTCTGGAAACACCATATATTTT
TRBJ2-7,-,TRBD2,TRBV3-1,CASSPRGISGIYSYEQYF,TGTGCCAGCAGCCCTCGGGGTATTAGCGGGATTTACTCCTACGAGCAGTACTTC
TRBJ1-3,few,TRBD1,TRBV5-1,CASSRGTGGADTIYF,TGCGCCAGCAGCCGCGGGACAGGGGGCGCAGACACCATATATTTT
TRBJ2-3,-,-,TRBV2,CASRSKENRRTDTRYF,TGTGCCAGCAGAAGTAAGGAGAACAGGCGGACAGATACGCGGTATTTT
TRBJ2-7,-,TRBD1,TRBV6-1,CASSELRDRGYEQYF,TGTGCCAGCAGTGAACTTCGGGACAGGGGCTACGAGCAGTACTTC
TRBJ2-7,few,TRBD2,TRBV6-1,CASSEGLAGGYEQYF,TGTGCCAGCAGTGAAGGGCTAGCGGGGGGCTACGAGCAGTACTTC
TRBJ1-1,-,TRBD1,TRBV4-1,CASSQPTTGTTEAFF,TGCGCCAGCAGCCAACCCACGACAGGGACCACTGAAGCTTTCTTT